Sequencing of this T cell receptor (beta chain) was carried out in a study of T cell changes during pregnancy in multiple sclerosis. Sequencing used immunoSEQ multiplex PCR; TCRdb keeps in-frame clones, though not all of them. The sample includes about 36,000 clones, 90% to 95% seen only once; the top ten take about 0.46%. Germline CDR1 LGHNT, CDR2 FRNRAP. This CDR3 has 15 amino acids. The J segment lost 7 bases and the V segment lost 0 bases, leaving 5 bases of the junction unmatched. The rearrangement joins TRBV12-5 to TRBJ2-2, with 7 nucleotides matching TRBD2. This specimen consisted of CD4+ T cells from peripheral blood mononuclear cells, obtained after pregnancy. This clonotype was sampled from a female donor with multiple sclerosis, enrolled in a pregnancy study. The CDR3 nucleotides read TGTGCTAGTGGTTTGGTGTCAGGGAGGGTCGGGGAGCTGTTTTTT. This translates into CASGLVSGRVGELFF. Together with reference TRBV12-5 and TRBJ2-2, the CDR3 gives the full variable domain: DARVTQTPRHKVTEMGQEVTMRCQPILGHNTVFWYRQTMMQGLELLAYFRNRAPLDDSGMPKDRFSAEMPDATLATLKIQPSEPRDSAVYFCASGLVSGRVGELFFGEGSRLTVL.